The 23 T cell receptor beta chains given below trace back to one sample, sequenced in a study of T cell repertoires in cytomegalovirus infection. TCRdb reprocessed the reads with MiXCR, giving one entry per CDR3 protein. The sample contains about 400,000 distinct CDR3 sequences, around a sixth of which appear only once. Input material: PBMCs. Every receptor here comes from a human donor in good health (CMV status not recorded). Some clones in this sample may be carry-over from other donors' samples.

This clonotype occurred a few times. The chain is built from TRBV6-2 or TRBV6-3 and TRBJ1-5, with 7 bases lining up with TRBD1. The CDR3 sequence is 12 residues long. V lost 6 bases and J lost 11; bases outside the gene matches: 7. Germline-derived CDR1 and CDR2 are MNHEY and SVGEGT. This chain's CDR3 is CASSTTGLAQHF. DNA for the CDR3: TGTGCCAGCAGCACGACAGGGCTGGCCCAGCATTTT.

This clonotype was counted many times. The chain is built from TRBV7-2 and TRBJ2-7; the match to TRBD2 covers 9 bases. Losses at the gene ends were 1 base for V and 4 bases for J; bases not matched to a gene: 11. The CDR3 extends over 17 amino acids. Germline CDR1 is SGHTA and CDR2 is FQGNSA. The CDR3 DNA reads as TGTGCCAGCAGCTTAGTGCCCGGACTTGCGGGAGGGTACGAGCAGTACTTC. It translates to CASSLVPGLAGGYEQYF.

This clonotype appeared a few times. The rearrangement links TRBV11-2 to TRBJ2-7; D gene ambiguous. V lost 5 bases to trimming and J lost 7 bases, with 21 bases between them. The CDR3 spans 15 residues. Germline assignment: CDR1 SGHAT and CDR2 FQNNGV. CDR3: CASSQGPAPLWEQYF. CDR3 bases: TGTGCCAGCAGCCAAGGACCCGCCCCCCTGTGGGAGCAGTACTTC.

This clonotype has just a few counts. The V gene is TRBV10-3, the J gene TRBJ2-1; 7 bases line up with TRBD2. CDR3 length: 16 residues. V lost 1 base to trimming and J lost 0 bases; unmatched junction nucleotides: 3. Germline values: CDR1 ENHRY, CDR2 SYGVKD. CDR3 protein: CAISEFSGGSYNEQFF. CDR3 DNA: TGTGCCATCAGTGAGTTCTCGGGGGGCTCCTACAATGAGCAGTTCTTC.

The chain carries TRBV7-2 and TRBJ2-7, with 12 bases identical to TRBD2. V lost 5 bases, J lost 5 bases, and 4 bases stayed unmatched. From germline, CDR1 is SGHTA and CDR2 FQGNSA. The CDR3 contains 14 residues. This chain's CDR3 is CASSRTSGNDEQYF. The CDR3, as DNA: TGTGCCAGCAGCCGGACTAGCGGGAATGACGAGCAGTACTTC.

This clonotype was seen many times. The J gene is TRBJ2-1, the V gene TRBV7-2, with D uncertain. V shed 1 base and J shed 9 bases, with 7 bases lying between them. The CDR3 is 12 residues long. The germline CDR1 and CDR2 sequences are SGHTA and FQGNSA. The CDR3 loop reads CASSLVGIEQFF. The CDR3 coding sequence is TGTGCCAGCAGCTTAGTAGGAATTGAGCAGTTCTTC.

This clonotype has ten or more counts. The chain joins TRBV7-9 to TRBJ1-5; 8 nucleotides agree with TRBD1. The V segment lost 5 bases and the J segment 8 bases; nucleotides outside the gene matches: 11. This CDR3 has 15 residues. Germline CDR1 SEHNR, CDR2 FQNEAQ (reference sequence). CDR3 DNA: TGTGCCAGCAGCGCCGAGCAGGGGGCTTTTAAGCCCCAGCATTTT. This encodes CASSAEQGAFKPQHF.

The V call is TRBV7-2, the J call TRBJ1-5, with D possibly being TRBD1 (6 bases). The CDR3 loop spans 15 amino acids. In germline, CDR1 is SGHTA, CDR2 FQGNSA. Trimming left V 4 bases short and J 6 bases short, with 16 bases between. This CDR3 is CASSSRPGAGQPQHF. Written as DNA, the CDR3 is TGTGCCAGCAGCTCCCGGCCAGGGGCGGGTCAGCCCCAGCATTTT.

The chain has TRBV2 and TRBJ1-1; weak D call: TRBD1 (5 bases). The CDR3 contains 13 residues. Germline CDR1 reads SNHLY; CDR2 reads FYNNEI. With 4 bases removed from V and 6 bases from J, the gap between germline ends came to 12 bases. The CDR3 protein is CASSGGLGAEAFF. The DNA for the CDR3 is TGTGCCAGCAGTGGGGGACTAGGGGCTGAAGCTTTCTTT.

This clonotype has only a few counts. V and J are TRBV29-1 and TRBJ2-1; D perhaps matches TRBD2 (5 bases). Germline-derived CDR1 and CDR2 are SQVTM and ANQGSEA. V was shortened by 4 bases and J by 3 bases, with 16 bases between the two germline ends. The CDR3 consists of 15 residues. The CDR3 bases are TGCAGCGTTGTGGTAGGGAGACTGGGCTACAATGAGCAGTTCTTC. This sequence encodes CSVVVGRLGYNEQFF.

This clonotype was seen more than once but under ten times. The chain uses TRBV20-1 and TRBJ2-5; tentative D call: TRBD2 (6 bases). With 0 bases removed from V and 7 bases from J, the gap between germline ends came to 18 bases. The germline V gene has CDR1 DFQATT and CDR2 SNEGSKA (reference sequence). The CDR3 runs 15 residues. The CDR3 DNA reads as TGCAGTGCTAGAGATCCGGGACTTACCCCAGGGACCCAGTACTTC. Translating it yields CSARDPGLTPGTQYF.

This clonotype has at least ten counts. The chain is built from TRBV7-2 and TRBJ1-2; unclear D gene. The germline V and J ends were trimmed by 2 bases and 0 bases, with 10 bases remaining between them. Germline V gives CDR1 SGHTA, CDR2 FQGNSA. The CDR3 is made up of 15 amino acids. The chain's CDR3 is CASSLNPVTNYGYTF. In DNA, the CDR3 is TGTGCCAGCAGCTTAAATCCAGTTACTAACTATGGCTACACCTTC.

The rearrangement uses TRBV12-3 or TRBV12-4 and TRBJ1-5, with D possibly matching TRBD1 (5 bases). This CDR3 has 14 amino acids. Trimming took 2 bases from V and 2 from J, leaving 7 bases between them. The DNA of the CDR3 is TGTGCCAGCAGTTTAATGGGGGGCAATCAGCCCCAGCATTTT. As protein: CASSLMGGNQPQHF.

This clonotype has only a few counts. J is TRBJ2-1 and V is TRBV4-3; unclear D gene. V was clipped by 0 bases and J by 5 bases, with 8 bases between them. The CDR3 spans 14 residues. Germline V CDR1 and CDR2: LGHNA, YSLEER. This CDR3 reads CASSQDRIDNEQFF. Written as DNA, the CDR3 is TGCGCCAGCAGCCAAGATCGAATCGACAATGAGCAGTTCTTC.

This clonotype was seen more than once but under ten times. The conserved final phenylalanine or tryptophan is absent from the CDR3, which likely points to a read error. No DNA is shown, since the ends of the CDR3 on it are uncertain; the CDR3 is the one TCRdb lists. This sequence joins TRBV7-9 and TRBJ1-1; TRBD1, the table's D call, lacks a check against the DNA. Germline CDR1 SEHNR, CDR2 FQNEAQ (reference sequence). The CDR3 region is 15 residues in length, termini included. CDR3 loop: CASSLLPYIKDRDTV.

The CDR3 DNA reads as TGTGCCAGCAGCCCCAGCGGGGTTGGGACCCAGTACTTC. Its translation: CASSPSGVGTQYF. The rearrangement links TRBV7-2 to TRBJ2-5; 7 bases agree with TRBD2. The CDR3 covers 13 residues. The V gene's germline CDR1 is SGHTA and CDR2 FQGNSA. Trimming removed 5 bases from V and 7 bases from J; junction bases left unmatched: 7.

The rearrangement joins TRBV20-1 to TRBJ2-3; 11 nucleotides align to TRBD2. V lost 3 bases and J lost 5; bases outside the gene matches: 1. The germline V gene encodes CDR1 DFQATT and CDR2 SNEGSKA (reference sequence). There are 13 residues in the CDR3. This CDR3 is CSASLAGGDTQYF. As DNA, the CDR3 is TGCAGTGCTAGTCTAGCGGGGGGAGATACGCAGTATTTT.

This clonotype has at least ten counts. The chain joins TRBV7-2 to TRBJ2-3; TRBD2 matches 9 bases. From germline, CDR1 is SGHTA and CDR2 FQGNSA. Trimming cost V 4 bases and J 4 bases; bases outside gene matches: 3. The CDR3 is 14 residues long. Here the CDR3 reads CASSYRTSADTQYF. In DNA, the CDR3 is TGTGCCAGCAGCTATAGGACTAGCGCAGATACGCAGTATTTT.

This clonotype was detected only a few times. V gene TRBV11-2 combines with J gene TRBJ2-5, with 9 positions matching TRBD2. Looked up from germline, CDR1 is SGHAT and CDR2 is FQNNGV. Germline trimming cut 1 base from V and 6 bases from J; bases unmatched to any gene: 12. The CDR3 is 17 residues long. CDR3 sequence reads: CASSLGLRASGMKTQYF. The CDR3 coding sequence is TGTGCCAGCAGCTTAGGCCTTCGGGCTAGCGGGATGAAGACCCAGTACTTC.

The J gene is TRBJ1-1, the V gene TRBV11-1; 7 bases map to TRBD1. Trimming removed 5 bases from V and 1 base from J; junction bases left unmatched: 4. The CDR3 has 14 residues. The V gene's germline CDR1 is SGHAT and CDR2 FQDESV (reference sequence). In DNA form, the CDR3 reads TGTGCCAGCAGCGTCCGACAGGGGAACACTGAAGCTTTCTTT. Translated, it gives CASSVRQGNTEAFF.

V gene TRBV12-3 or TRBV12-4 combines with J gene TRBJ2-7; 11 bases are shared with TRBD2. The CDR3 loop spans 13 amino acids. Trimming at V came to 3 bases and at J to 6 bases, leaving 1 base not matched to a gene. The CDR3 loop reads CASSFLAGGEQYF. The CDR3, as DNA: TGTGCCAGCAGTTTCCTAGCGGGGGGCGAGCAGTACTTC.

This clonotype occurred a few times. The chain combines TRBV6-1 with TRBJ2-3, with TRBD2 matching 8 bases. Germline V CDR1 and CDR2: MNHNS, SASEGT. CDR3 length: 15 amino acids. After removal of 1 base from V and 7 bases from J, the junction contained 7 bases not matched to a gene. The CDR3 reads CASSEGSGKVNTQYF. DNA of the CDR3: TGTGCCAGCAGTGAAGGTAGCGGGAAGGTAAATACGCAGTATTTT.

The chain combines TRBV7-2 with TRBJ1-4; tentatively, D is TRBD1 (5 bases). V gave up 5 bases and J gave up 13 bases, with 11 bases separating them. CDR1 and CDR2 (germline): SGHTA, FQGNSA. CDR3 length: 11 amino acids. The CDR3, as DNA: TGTGCCAGCAGCCTTGGAGGGGCACTGTTTTTT. It specifies CASSLGGALFF.